This TCR beta chain was found in a study of CD8 T cells in Susac syndrome. With 0 bases removed from V and 8 bases from J, the gap between germline ends came to 14 bases. Per germline, CDR1 SGHNT and CDR2 YYREEE (reference sequence). The CDR3 contains 14 residues. When the RNA was reverse transcribed, random hexamers were used with an input of roughly 0.5 to 1 ug. TCRdb used MiXCR to reprocess the immunoSEQ multiplex PCR reads, holding one entry per CDR3 protein. The sample carries about 180,000 distinct CDR3 sequences, around 94% recorded once. The chain links TRBV5-4 to TRBJ1-2; D perhaps matches TRBD1 (5 bases). The clonotype was recovered from a human donor with Susac syndrome. Specimen: CD4+ T cells from PBMCs. The CDR3 reads CASSLAGQARGYTF. Here the CDR3 DNA reads TGTGCCAGCAGCTTGGCAGGGCAGGCGAGAGGCTACACCTTC.